A selection of T cell receptor beta chains follows, all from one sample in a study of blood T cell repertoires in COVID-19. Repertoires were generated with immunoSEQ multiplex PCR, while TCRdb's copy carries only in-frame clones and drops some. The table includes 310,000 or so clones, approximately 87% detected once. Sequenced sample: peripheral blood. The receptors come from a woman aged 45-65 years with active or convalescent COVID-19. Both conserved end residues are part of each CDR3. Each record gives: V gene, D gene, J gene, CDR3 protein. D genes are given only for firm matches.

v_call: TRBV29-1; d_call: TRBD1; j_call: TRBJ1-3; cdr3_aa: CSVEDYGRGPGNTIYF
v_call: TRBV7-8; d_call: TRBD2; j_call: TRBJ2-7; cdr3_aa: CASSPRGGSSYEQYF
v_call: TRBV4-2; d_call: TRBD1; j_call: TRBJ2-2; cdr3_aa: CASSQGDSNTGELFF
v_call: TRBV28; d_call: TRBD1; j_call: TRBJ2-1; cdr3_aa: CASSPPGGSYNEQFF
v_call: TRBV27; d_call: TRBD1; j_call: TRBJ1-2; cdr3_aa: CASSLGQLYGYTF
v_call: TRBV5-1; d_call: -; j_call: TRBJ1-2; cdr3_aa: CASSLDRAYGYTF
v_call: TRBV5-1; d_call: TRBD1; j_call: TRBJ1-4; cdr3_aa: CASSLKQGSNEKLFF
v_call: TRBV27; d_call: TRBD2; j_call: TRBJ2-5; cdr3_aa: CASSPQLAGGRETQYF
v_call: TRBV10-3; d_call: -; j_call: TRBJ2-2; cdr3_aa: CAIRGSVQNTGELFF
v_call: TRBV5-1; d_call: TRBD1; j_call: TRBJ1-6; cdr3_aa: CASSSGQGDNSPLHF
v_call: TRBV30; d_call: TRBD2; j_call: TRBJ2-1; cdr3_aa: CAWGTGLVKDNEQFF
v_call: TRBV4-2; d_call: -; j_call: TRBJ1-1; cdr3_aa: CASSQDSHRLNTEAFF
v_call: TRBV18; d_call: -; j_call: TRBJ2-3; cdr3_aa: CASSPPRASTDTQYF
v_call: TRBV4-2; d_call: -; j_call: TRBJ1-2; cdr3_aa: CASSQDFGGHRNYGYTF
v_call: TRBV5-5; d_call: TRBD1; j_call: TRBJ2-7; cdr3_aa: CASSPDTGTVRREQYF
v_call: TRBV28; d_call: TRBD2; j_call: TRBJ2-3; cdr3_aa: CASSSAAGGLSTDTQYF
v_call: TRBV7-3; d_call: -; j_call: TRBJ1-1; cdr3_aa: CASSPEPGNTEAFF
v_call: TRBV28; d_call: -; j_call: TRBJ2-2; cdr3_aa: CASSLAGRPNTGELFF
v_call: TRBV11-2; d_call: -; j_call: TRBJ2-7; cdr3_aa: CASSLPLASVYPYEQYF
v_call: TRBV7-8; d_call: TRBD1; j_call: TRBJ1-2; cdr3_aa: CASSLTGQGSAYGYTF
v_call: TRBV3-1/TRBV3-2; d_call: TRBD2; j_call: TRBJ2-3; cdr3_aa: CASRGGLPGTDTQYF
v_call: TRBV6-5; d_call: -; j_call: TRBJ1-2; cdr3_aa: CASSYRTAKGGYTF
v_call: TRBV2; d_call: TRBD2; j_call: TRBJ2-5; cdr3_aa: CASRGLAGVLETQYF
v_call: TRBV5-1; d_call: -; j_call: TRBJ1-1; cdr3_aa: CASSLVPGADTEAFF
v_call: TRBV6-2/TRBV6-3; d_call: TRBD1; j_call: TRBJ1-5; cdr3_aa: CASSAGWTGASNQPQHF
v_call: TRBV4-2; d_call: TRBD1; j_call: TRBJ2-7; cdr3_aa: CASSPRGQGSLNEQYF
v_call: TRBV5-1; d_call: TRBD1; j_call: TRBJ2-7; cdr3_aa: CASRRDSGPYEQYF
v_call: TRBV28; d_call: TRBD1; j_call: TRBJ1-1; cdr3_aa: CASSSTGTVRGTEAFF
v_call: TRBV28; d_call: -; j_call: TRBJ1-5; cdr3_aa: CASRTGLSNQPQHF
v_call: TRBV3-1/TRBV3-2; d_call: -; j_call: TRBJ1-2; cdr3_aa: CASSQVTYYGYTF
v_call: TRBV12-3/TRBV12-4; d_call: TRBD1; j_call: TRBJ1-1; cdr3_aa: CASSTDTGDEAFF
v_call: TRBV4-1; d_call: -; j_call: TRBJ1-1; cdr3_aa: CASSPLTLNTEAFF
v_call: TRBV4-2; d_call: -; j_call: TRBJ1-1; cdr3_aa: CASSLGAGLNTEAFF
v_call: TRBV5-1; d_call: TRBD2; j_call: TRBJ2-5; cdr3_aa: CASSLEFAGGPGSETQYF
v_call: TRBV25-1; d_call: TRBD2; j_call: TRBJ2-2; cdr3_aa: CASSEEKLAGVPGELFF
v_call: TRBV24-1; d_call: -; j_call: TRBJ2-6; cdr3_aa: CATSDSRVAGANVLTF
v_call: TRBV27; d_call: -; j_call: TRBJ1-6; cdr3_aa: CASKKQGSYNSPLHF
v_call: TRBV5-1; d_call: -; j_call: TRBJ2-1; cdr3_aa: CASSPDRPLLNEQFF
v_call: TRBV5-8; d_call: -; j_call: TRBJ2-6; cdr3_aa: CASSKTGTSGANVLTF
v_call: TRBV7-2; d_call: -; j_call: TRBJ1-2; cdr3_aa: CASSNRGAGANSNYGYTF